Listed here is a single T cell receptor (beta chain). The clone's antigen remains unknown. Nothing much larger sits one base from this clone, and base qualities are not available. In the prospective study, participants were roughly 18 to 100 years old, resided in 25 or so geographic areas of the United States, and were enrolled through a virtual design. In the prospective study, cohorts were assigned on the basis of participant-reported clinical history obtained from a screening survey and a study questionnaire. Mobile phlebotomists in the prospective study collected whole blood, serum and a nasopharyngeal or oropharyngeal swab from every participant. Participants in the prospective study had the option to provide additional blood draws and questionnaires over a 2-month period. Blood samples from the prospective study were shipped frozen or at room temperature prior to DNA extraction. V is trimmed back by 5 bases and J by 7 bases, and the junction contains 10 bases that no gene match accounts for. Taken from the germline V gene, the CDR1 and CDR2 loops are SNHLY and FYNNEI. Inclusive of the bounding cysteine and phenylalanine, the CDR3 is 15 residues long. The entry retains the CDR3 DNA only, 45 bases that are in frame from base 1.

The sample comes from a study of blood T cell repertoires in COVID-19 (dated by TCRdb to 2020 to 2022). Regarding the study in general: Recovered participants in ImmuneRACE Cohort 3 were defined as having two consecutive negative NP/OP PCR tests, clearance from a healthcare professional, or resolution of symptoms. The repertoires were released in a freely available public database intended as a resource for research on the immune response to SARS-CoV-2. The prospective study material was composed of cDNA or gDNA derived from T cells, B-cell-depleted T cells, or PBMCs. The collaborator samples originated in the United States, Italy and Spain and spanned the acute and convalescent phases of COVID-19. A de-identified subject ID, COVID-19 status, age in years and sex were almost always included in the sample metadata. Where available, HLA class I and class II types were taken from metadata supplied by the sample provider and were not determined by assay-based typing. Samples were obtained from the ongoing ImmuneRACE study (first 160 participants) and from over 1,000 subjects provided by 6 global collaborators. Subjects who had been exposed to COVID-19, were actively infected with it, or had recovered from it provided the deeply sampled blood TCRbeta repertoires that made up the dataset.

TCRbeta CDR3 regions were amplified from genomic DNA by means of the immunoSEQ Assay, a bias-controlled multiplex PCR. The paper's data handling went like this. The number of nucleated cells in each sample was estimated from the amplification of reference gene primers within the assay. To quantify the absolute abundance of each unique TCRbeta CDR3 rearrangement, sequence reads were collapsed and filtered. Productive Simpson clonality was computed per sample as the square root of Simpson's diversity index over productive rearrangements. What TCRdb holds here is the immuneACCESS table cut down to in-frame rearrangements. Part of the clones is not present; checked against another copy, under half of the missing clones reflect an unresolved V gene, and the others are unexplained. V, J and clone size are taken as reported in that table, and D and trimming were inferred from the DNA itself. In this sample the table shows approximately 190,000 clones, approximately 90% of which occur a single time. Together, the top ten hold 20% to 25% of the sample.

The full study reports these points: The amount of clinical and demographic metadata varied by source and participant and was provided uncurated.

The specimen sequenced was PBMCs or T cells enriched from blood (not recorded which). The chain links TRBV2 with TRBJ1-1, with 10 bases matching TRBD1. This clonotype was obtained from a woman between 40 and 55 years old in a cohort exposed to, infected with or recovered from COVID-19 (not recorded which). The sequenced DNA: TGTGCCAGCAGTTCACCGGGACAGGGGTTGGGTGAAGCTTTCTTT. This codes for CASSSPGQGLGEAFF. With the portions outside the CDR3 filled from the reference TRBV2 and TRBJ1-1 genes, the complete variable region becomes EPEVTQTPSHQVTQMGQEVILRCVPISNHLYFYWYRQILGQKVEFLVSFYNNEISEKSEIFDDQFSVERPDGSNFTLKIRSTKLEDSAMYFCASSSPGQGLGEAFFGQGTRLTVV.